This T cell receptor beta chain was documented in a study of beta chain features in type 1 diabetes. Note on this clone: What it binds is unknown.

J gave up 4 bases and V 5 bases, and 7 bases lay outside the gene matches. Germline-derived CDR1 and CDR2 are PRHDT and FYEKMQ (reference sequence). The CDR3 runs to 15 residues. Overall study findings and caveats: In every one of the four CD4+ subsets, TCRB CDR3s were moderately but significantly shorter in Type 1 diabetes patients. The naive, central memory and Treg TCRB repertoires of patients appeared to be more similar to one another than those of healthy donors. Reduced insertions and increased deletions marked VDJ junctions in type 1 diabetes patients.

The authors reverse transcribed all of the isolated RNA, so sequencing captured expressed TCRB transcripts. Sequencing used immunoSEQ multiplex PCR; TCRdb keeps in-frame clones, though not all of them. The data contain under 850,000 clones, under 15% of them seen just once; the ten biggest clones take up about 0.02%. Specimen: naive CD4+ T cells from blood. The source is a man aged 18 to 30 with type 1 diabetes. This sequence joins TRBV13 and TRBJ1-4; TRBD1 aligns across 7 bases. CDR3 in amino acids: CASSPIDRDNEKLFF. The CDR3 DNA follows: TGTGCCAGCAGCCCGATAGACAGGGATAATGAAAAACTGTTTTTT.